This TCR beta chain is from a study of blood T cell repertoires in COVID-19. For the study at large: PBMCs, B-cell-depleted T cells, or T cells provided the cDNA or gDNA that made up the material.

Original processing notes: Using reference gene primer amplification, nucleated cell counts were estimated. This table comes from immunoSEQ multiplex PCR, and its TCRdb copy is limited to in-frame clones, with some not included. V and J calls and clone size are those listed in that table; D and trimming were worked out from the DNA. The sample shows tens of thousands of clones, approximately 90% of them seen only once. The CDR3 is 12 amino acids. V lost 5 bases to trimming and J lost 12 bases; unmatched junction nucleotides: 6. CDR1 and CDR2 from the germline V gene are MDHEN and SYDVKM. The sample consisted of peripheral blood. V usage is TRBV28 and J usage is TRBJ2-7; 11 bases are shared with TRBD1. The sequence was collected from a man aged 50 or older with active COVID-19. CDR3 protein: CASSEDRGPLYF. The CDR3 nucleotides are TGTGCCAGCAGTGAGGACAGGGGGCCGCTGTACTTC.